Shown below are 21 T cell receptor beta chains from a single sample sequenced in a study of blood T cell repertoires in COVID-19. Using immunoSEQ multiplex PCR, the repertoire was profiled, and TCRdb retains in-frame clones only, with some absent. Of under 65,000 clones listed, around 92% are singletons. Input material: peripheral blood. The receptor source for this set is a human donor in a cohort sampled during active COVID-19.

The genes are TRBV19 and TRBJ2-7, with D possibly matching TRBD1 (6 bases). V shed 6 bases and J shed 6 bases, with 18 bases lying between them. The CDR3 is 14 amino acids. CDR1 is LNHDA and CDR2 is SQIVND in the germline V gene (reference sequence). CDR3 residues: CASRPQGPRFEQYF. The CDR3 DNA is TGTGCCAGTAGACCACAGGGTCCGAGATTCGAGCAGTACTTC.

This chain links TRBV7-3 with TRBJ2-1; TRBD2 aligns across 11 bases. This CDR3 comprises 16 residues. The germline V gene encodes CDR1 SGHTA and CDR2 FQGTGA. Germline trimming cut 4 bases from V and 5 bases from J; bases unmatched to any gene: 7. The CDR3 protein is CASSYKGTSGHNEQFF. The CDR3 DNA sequence: TGTGCCAGCAGCTACAAAGGGACTAGCGGACACAATGAGCAGTTCTTC.

The chain couples TRBV5-4 to TRBJ2-1, with 8 bases identical to TRBD2. The CDR3 loop spans 15 amino acids. V lost 1 base to trimming and J lost 6 bases; unmatched junction nucleotides: 6. The germline V gene has CDR1 SGHNT and CDR2 YYREEE (reference sequence). The CDR3 nucleotides read TGTGCCAGCAGCTTGTTGTTAGCGGGGACCAATGAGCAGTTCTTC. It specifies CASSLLLAGTNEQFF.

V is TRBV6-6 and J is TRBJ1-2; 8 bases line up with TRBD1. Germline lookup yields CDR1 MNHNY and CDR2 SVGAGI (reference sequence). The length of the CDR3 is 13 residues. J was trimmed by 6 bases and V by 5 bases; bases with no gene match: 5. CDR3: CASSPGQVDGYTF. The DNA of the CDR3 is TGTGCCAGCAGTCCGGGACAGGTAGATGGCTACACCTTC.

This chain connects TRBV6-5 to TRBJ2-2, with a tentative D call TRBD1 (5 bases). The CDR3 contains 14 residues. Germline V lookup: CDR1 MNHEY, CDR2 SVGAGI. The germline V and J ends were trimmed by 6 bases and 7 bases, with 15 bases remaining between them. The CDR3 sequence: CASRNTGSVGELFF. The CDR3 DNA is TGTGCCAGCAGAAATACAGGTTCGGTCGGGGAGCTGTTTTTT.

The genes are TRBV5-6 and TRBJ1-5, with TRBD1 identical over 7 bases. This CDR3 is 15 amino acids long. From germline, CDR1 is SGHDT and CDR2 YYEEEE. The V segment lost 3 bases and the J segment 0 bases; nucleotides outside the gene matches: 3. CDR3 coding DNA: TGTGCCAGCAGCTCAGGGACAGATAGCAATCAGCCCCAGCATTTT. Its protein is CASSSGTDSNQPQHF. Combining the CDR3 with reference TRBV5-6 and TRBJ1-5 gives the whole variable domain DAGVTQSPTHLIKTRGQQVTLRCSPKSGHDTVSWYQQALGQGPQFIFQYYEEEERQRGNFPDRFSGHQFPNYSSELNVNALLLGDSALYLCASSSGTDSNQPQHFGDGTRLSIL.

This clone was seen once. The V gene is TRBV20-1, the J gene TRBJ2-7, with a weak D call TRBD2 (7 bases). Germline V CDR1 and CDR2: DFQATT, SNEGSKA (reference sequence). The CDR3 length is 13 residues. V was shortened by 6 bases and J by 2 bases, with 14 bases between the two germline ends. The CDR3 region is CSASRGRAYEQYF. The CDR3 region has the DNA TGCAGTGCCAGTAGGGGGAGGGCCTACGAGCAGTACTTC.

This clone was seen a single time. This rearrangement joins TRBV7-9 to TRBJ1-1, with D maybe TRBD1 (5 bases). Trimming cost V 6 bases and J 0 bases, with 23 bases left between them. This CDR3 has 18 residues. Germline V lookup: CDR1 SEHNR, CDR2 FQNEAQ (reference sequence). The chain's CDR3 is CASRPPRADSRMNTEAFF. CDR3 sequence (DNA): TGTGCCAGCAGACCCCCCCGGGCCGACAGCCGTATGAACACTGAAGCTTTCTTT.

The chain is built from TRBV4-1 and TRBJ2-3; 10 bases align to TRBD2. Looked up from germline, CDR1 is MGHRA and CDR2 is YSYEKL. The V and J ends lost 5 bases and 3 bases, in that order; junction bases with no gene match: 2. This CDR3 is 14 amino acids long. CDR3 bases: TGCGCCAGCAGCTCACTAGCGGGGACAGATACGCAGTATTTT. This encodes CASSSLAGTDTQYF.

V usage is TRBV5-3 and J usage is TRBJ1-1, with D perhaps TRBD1 (5 bases). TRBV5-3 is noted as an ORF with a role that remains uncertain. V shed 6 bases and J shed 2 bases, with 20 bases lying between them. The CDR3 covers 16 residues. The CDR3 coding sequence is TGTGCCAGAACCGGGCTCGGGGGAGAGGGAAACACTGAAGCTTTCTTT. The encoded protein is CARTGLGGEGNTEAFF.

V and J are TRBV5-6 and TRBJ1-4; D is ambiguous. The V end was cut by 0 bases, the J end by 6 bases, with 12 bases between. The CDR3 has 15 amino acids. Germline loops: CDR1 SGHDT, CDR2 YYEEEE. This CDR3 reads CASSLVYGSDEKLFF. In nucleotides, the CDR3 is TGTGCCAGCAGCTTGGTGTATGGGAGTGATGAAAAACTGTTTTTT.

The rearrangement uses TRBV2 and TRBJ2-7; 7 nucleotides line up with TRBD1. J lost 5 bases, V lost 1 base, and 5 bases had no gene match. This CDR3 has 14 residues. The germline gives CDR1 SNHLY, CDR2 FYNNEI. CDR3 DNA: TGTGCCAGCAGTGAAGTTTACAGGGGACACGAGCAGTACTTC. Its translation: CASSEVYRGHEQYF.

The chain recombines TRBV20-1 with TRBJ2-7; 7 bases map to TRBD1. Trimming at V came to 3 bases and at J to 0 bases, leaving 5 bases not matched to a gene. Germline lookup yields CDR1 DFQATT and CDR2 SNEGSKA (reference sequence). There are 14 residues in the CDR3. The CDR3 here is CSASEGASSYEQYF. The CDR3 region has the DNA TGCAGTGCTAGTGAGGGGGCGAGCTCCTACGAGCAGTACTTC.

The gene calls are TRBV7-9 and TRBJ1-3; 10 positions agree with TRBD1. V was pared by 5 bases and J by 8 bases, with 12 bases of the junction left unmatched. The germline gives CDR1 SEHNR, CDR2 FQNEAQ (reference sequence). This CDR3 is 16 amino acids long. The CDR3 nucleotides read TGTGCCAGCAGCCCACGAACGACAGGGGGCGAATACACCATATATTTT. As protein: CASSPRTTGGEYTIYF.

V and J are TRBV5-5 and TRBJ1-1, with D tentatively TRBD1 (5 bases). Trimming left V 2 bases short and J 8 bases short, with 22 bases between. The CDR3 loop spans 16 amino acids. The V gene's germline CDR1 is SGHKS and CDR2 YYEKEE (reference sequence). CDR3 amino acids: CASSFVIGGGIWEAFF. CDR3 bases: TGTGCCAGCAGCTTTGTTATCGGGGGAGGAATTTGGGAAGCTTTCTTT.

V usage is TRBV9 and J usage is TRBJ1-6, with TRBD1 matching over 8 bases. This CDR3 has 14 residues. Germline-derived CDR1 and CDR2 are SGDLS and YYNGEE. The J segment lost 5 bases and the V segment lost 5 bases, leaving 3 bases of the junction unmatched. The CDR3 nucleotides read TGTGCCAGCAGACAGGGGGGTGATAATTCACCCCTCCACTTT. The encoded protein is CASRQGGDNSPLHF. The full variable domain, completed using reference TRBV9 and TRBJ1-6, is DSGVTQTPKHLITATGQRVTLRCSPRSGDLSVYWYQQSLDQGLQFLIQYYNGEERAKGNILERFSAQQFPDLHSELNLSSLELGDSALYFCASRQGGDNSPLHFGNGTRLTVT.

This rearrangement joins TRBV27 to TRBJ2-1; TRBD1 is a possible D gene (5 bases). The CDR3 runs 15 residues. With 5 bases removed from V and 5 bases from J, the gap between germline ends came to 16 bases. Germline assignment: CDR1 MNHEY and CDR2 SMNVEV (reference sequence). The CDR3 DNA follows: TGTGCCAGCAGTCCATTTGGGCGGACACACAATGAGCAGTTCTTC. Translation gives CASSPFGRTHNEQFF.

The chain is built from TRBV28 and TRBJ1-3, with D possibly TRBD1 on 5 matching bases. The V end lost 5 bases, the J end lost 4 bases, and 9 bases lay between the germline ends. Germline CDR1 reads MDHEN; CDR2 reads SYDVKM. The length of the CDR3 is 13 residues. Written as DNA, the CDR3 is TGTGCCAGCAGTCCTAGACAGGGAAACACCATATATTTT. This sequence encodes CASSPRQGNTIYF.

The chain couples TRBV9 to TRBJ2-3; D gene unclear. The CDR3 consists of 15 residues. Trimming left V 0 bases short and J 7 bases short, with 15 bases between. Germline V lookup: CDR1 SGDLS, CDR2 YYNGEE. CDR3 protein: CASSVVVGPENTQYF. The CDR3 nucleotides are TGTGCCAGCAGCGTAGTTGTGGGCCCAGAGAATACGCAGTATTTT.

This clone has more than one count but fewer than ten. Here the CDR3 reads CASSPNRPFSGNTIYF. In DNA form, the CDR3 reads TGCGCCAGCAGCCCAAACAGGCCGTTCTCTGGAAACACCATATATTTT. The J gene is TRBJ1-3, the V gene TRBV4-3, with D maybe TRBD1 (5 bases). Germline CDR1 LGHNA, CDR2 YSLEER. Trimming left V 4 bases short and J 0 bases short, with 13 bases between. CDR3 length: 16 residues.

The chain is built from TRBV28 and TRBJ2-7, with 7 nucleotides matching TRBD1. This CDR3 has 11 residues. Trimming took 7 bases from V and 8 from J; bases not matched to a gene: 5. Germline CDR1 and CDR2: MDHEN and SYDVKM. CDR3 nucleotides: TGTGCCAGCACCACGACAGGGAAGCAGTACTTC. Its protein is CASTTTGKQYF.